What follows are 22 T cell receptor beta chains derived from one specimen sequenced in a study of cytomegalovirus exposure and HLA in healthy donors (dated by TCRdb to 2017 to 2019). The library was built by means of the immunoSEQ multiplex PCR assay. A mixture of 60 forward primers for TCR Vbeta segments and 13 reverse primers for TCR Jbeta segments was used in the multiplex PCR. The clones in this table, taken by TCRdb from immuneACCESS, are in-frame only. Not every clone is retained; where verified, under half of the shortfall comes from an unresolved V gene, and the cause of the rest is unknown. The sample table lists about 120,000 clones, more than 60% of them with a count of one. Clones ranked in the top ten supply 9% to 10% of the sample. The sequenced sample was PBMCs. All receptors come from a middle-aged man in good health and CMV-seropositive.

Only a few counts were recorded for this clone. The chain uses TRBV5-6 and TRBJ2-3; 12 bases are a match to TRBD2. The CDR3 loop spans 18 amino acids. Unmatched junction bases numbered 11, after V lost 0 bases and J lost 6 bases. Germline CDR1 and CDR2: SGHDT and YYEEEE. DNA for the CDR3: TGTGCCAGCAGCTTGGCTCTTTTGACTAGCGGGAGTGGCGATACGCAGTATTTT. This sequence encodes CASSLALLTSGSGDTQYF. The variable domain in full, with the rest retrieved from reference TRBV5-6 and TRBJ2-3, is DAGVTQSPTHLIKTRGQQVTLRCSPKSGHDTVSWYQQALGQGPQFIFQYYEEEERQRGNFPDRFSGHQFPNYSSELNVNALLLGDSALYLCASSLALLTSGSGDTQYFGPGTRLTVL.

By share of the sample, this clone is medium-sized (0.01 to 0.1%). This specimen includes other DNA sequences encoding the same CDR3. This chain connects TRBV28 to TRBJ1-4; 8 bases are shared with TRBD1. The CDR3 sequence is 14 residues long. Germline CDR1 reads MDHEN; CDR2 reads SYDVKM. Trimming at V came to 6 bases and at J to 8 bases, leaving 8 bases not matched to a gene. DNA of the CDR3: TGTGCCAGCAGCAAAGGACAGGGCCGGGAAAAACTGTTTTTT. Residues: CASSKGQGREKLFF.

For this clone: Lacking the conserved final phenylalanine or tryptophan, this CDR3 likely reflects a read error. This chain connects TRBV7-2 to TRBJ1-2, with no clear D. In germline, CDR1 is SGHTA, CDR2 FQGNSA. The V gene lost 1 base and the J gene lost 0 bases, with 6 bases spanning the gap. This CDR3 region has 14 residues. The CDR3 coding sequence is TGTGCCAGCAGCTTAGTAGCAACTAACTATGGCTACACCCTC. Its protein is CASSLVATNYGYTL.

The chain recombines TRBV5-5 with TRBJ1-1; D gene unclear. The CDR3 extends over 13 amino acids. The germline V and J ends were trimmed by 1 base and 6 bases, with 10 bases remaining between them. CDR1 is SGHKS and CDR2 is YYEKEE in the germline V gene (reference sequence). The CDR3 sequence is CASSLSFLPEAFF. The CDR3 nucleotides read TGTGCCAGCAGCTTGAGCTTTTTACCTGAAGCTTTCTTT.

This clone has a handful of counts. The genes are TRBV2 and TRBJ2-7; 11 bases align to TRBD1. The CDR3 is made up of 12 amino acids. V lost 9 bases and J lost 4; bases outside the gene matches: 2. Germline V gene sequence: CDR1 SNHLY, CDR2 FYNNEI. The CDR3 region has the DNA TGTGCCAGGGGACAGGGGGGATACGAGCAGTACTTC. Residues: CARGQGGYEQYF.

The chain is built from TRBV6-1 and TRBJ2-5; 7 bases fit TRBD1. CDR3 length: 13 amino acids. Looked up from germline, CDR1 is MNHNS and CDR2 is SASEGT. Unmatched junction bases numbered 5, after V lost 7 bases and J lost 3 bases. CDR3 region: CASTRDRKETQYF. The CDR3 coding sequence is TGTGCCAGCACCCGGGACAGAAAAGAGACCCAGTACTTC.

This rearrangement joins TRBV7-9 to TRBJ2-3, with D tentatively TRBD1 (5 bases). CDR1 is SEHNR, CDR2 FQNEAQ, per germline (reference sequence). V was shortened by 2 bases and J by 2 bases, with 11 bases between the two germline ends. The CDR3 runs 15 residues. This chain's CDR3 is CASSLLGHLTDTQYF. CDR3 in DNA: TGTGCCAGCAGCTTACTCGGACACCTCACAGATACGCAGTATTTT.

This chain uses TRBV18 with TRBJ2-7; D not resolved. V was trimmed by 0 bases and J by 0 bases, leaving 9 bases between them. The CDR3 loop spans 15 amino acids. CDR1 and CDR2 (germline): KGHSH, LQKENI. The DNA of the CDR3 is TGTGCCAGCTCACCACCTGCGAGTAGCTCCTACGAGCAGTACTTC. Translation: CASSPPASSSYEQYF.

The CDR3 region has the DNA TGTGCCAGCAGAAAAGCTCGGAATCAGCCCCAGCATTTT. This gives the protein CASRKARNQPQHF. The chain has TRBV7-9 and TRBJ1-5; no reliable D call. The CDR3 totals 13 residues. Germline V lookup: CDR1 SEHNR, CDR2 FQNEAQ (reference sequence). V lost 6 bases and J lost 4, with 10 bases in between.

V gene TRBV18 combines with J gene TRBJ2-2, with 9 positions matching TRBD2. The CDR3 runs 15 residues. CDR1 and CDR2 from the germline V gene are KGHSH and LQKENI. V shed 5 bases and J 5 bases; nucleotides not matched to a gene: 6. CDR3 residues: CASSSVAGDTGELFF. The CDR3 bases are TGTGCCAGCTCAAGCGTAGCGGGAGATACCGGGGAGCTGTTTTTT.

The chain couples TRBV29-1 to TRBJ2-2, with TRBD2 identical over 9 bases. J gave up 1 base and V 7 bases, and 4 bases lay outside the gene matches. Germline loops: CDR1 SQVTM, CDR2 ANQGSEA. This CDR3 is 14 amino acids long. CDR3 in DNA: TGCAGCGCAAGACTAGCGGAGAACACCGGGGAGCTGTTTTTT. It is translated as CSARLAENTGELFF.

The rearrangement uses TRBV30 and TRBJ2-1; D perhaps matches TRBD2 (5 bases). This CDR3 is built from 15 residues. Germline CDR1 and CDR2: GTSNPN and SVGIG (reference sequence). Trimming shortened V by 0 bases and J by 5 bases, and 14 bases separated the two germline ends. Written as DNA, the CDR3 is TGTGCCTGGAGTGTACTAGGGAGAGCGAACAATGAGCAGTTCTTC. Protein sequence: CAWSVLGRANNEQFF.

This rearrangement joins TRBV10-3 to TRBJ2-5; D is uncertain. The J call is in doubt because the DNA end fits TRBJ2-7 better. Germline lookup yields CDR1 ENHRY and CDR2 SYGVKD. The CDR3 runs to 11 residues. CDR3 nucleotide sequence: TGTGCCATCAGTGACCAATACGAGCAGTACTTC. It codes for CAISDQYEQYF.

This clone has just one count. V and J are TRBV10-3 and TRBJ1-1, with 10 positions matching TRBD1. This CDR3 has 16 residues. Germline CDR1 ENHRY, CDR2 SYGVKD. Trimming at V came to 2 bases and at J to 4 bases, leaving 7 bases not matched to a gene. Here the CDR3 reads CAISELRDRGGTEAFF. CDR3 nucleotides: TGTGCCATCAGTGAGCTCCGGGACAGGGGAGGCACTGAAGCTTTCTTT.

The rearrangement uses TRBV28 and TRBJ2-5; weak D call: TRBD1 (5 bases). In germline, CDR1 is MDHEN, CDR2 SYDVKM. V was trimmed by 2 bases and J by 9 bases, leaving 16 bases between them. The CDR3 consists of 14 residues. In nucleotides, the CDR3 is TGTGCCAGCAGTTTAGGGGCAGGAGAATGGGCCCAGTACTTC. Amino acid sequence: CASSLGAGEWAQYF.

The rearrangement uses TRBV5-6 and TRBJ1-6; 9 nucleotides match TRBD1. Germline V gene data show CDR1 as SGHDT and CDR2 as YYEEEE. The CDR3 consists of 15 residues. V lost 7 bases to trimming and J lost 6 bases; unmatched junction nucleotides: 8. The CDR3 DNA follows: TGTGCCAGCGGCAGAGGGACAGGGAGTAATTCACCCCTCCACTTT. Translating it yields CASGRGTGSNSPLHF.

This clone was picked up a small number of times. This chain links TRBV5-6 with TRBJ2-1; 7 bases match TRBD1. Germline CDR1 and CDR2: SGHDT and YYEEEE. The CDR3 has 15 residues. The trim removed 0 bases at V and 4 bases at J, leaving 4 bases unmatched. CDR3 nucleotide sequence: TGTGCCAGCAGCTTGGTTAGGGGGCGGTACAATGAGCAGTTCTTC. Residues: CASSLVRGRYNEQFF.

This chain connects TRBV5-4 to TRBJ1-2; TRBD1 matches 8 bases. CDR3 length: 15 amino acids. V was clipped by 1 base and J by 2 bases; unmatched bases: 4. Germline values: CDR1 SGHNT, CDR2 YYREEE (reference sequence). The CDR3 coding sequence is TGTGCCAGCAGCTTGAAGTCAGGGGGCAACTATGGCTACACCTTC. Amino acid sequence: CASSLKSGGNYGYTF.

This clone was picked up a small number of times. CDR3 loop: CASRGGDLNTEAFF. The CDR3, as DNA: TGTGCCAGCAGGGGAGGGGACTTGAACACTGAAGCTTTCTTT. V usage is TRBV6-1 and J usage is TRBJ1-1; a weak D match, TRBD1 (5 bases). Germline assignment: CDR1 MNHNS and CDR2 SASEGT. The CDR3 runs 14 residues. The V gene lost 6 bases and the J gene lost 0 bases, with 11 bases spanning the gap.

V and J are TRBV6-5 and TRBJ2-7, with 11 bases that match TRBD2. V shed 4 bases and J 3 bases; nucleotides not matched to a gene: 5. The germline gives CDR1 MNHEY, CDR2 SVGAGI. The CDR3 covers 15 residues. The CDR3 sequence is CASSLGTSGDYEQYF. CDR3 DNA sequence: TGTGCCAGCAGTTTAGGGACTAGCGGAGACTACGAGCAGTACTTC.

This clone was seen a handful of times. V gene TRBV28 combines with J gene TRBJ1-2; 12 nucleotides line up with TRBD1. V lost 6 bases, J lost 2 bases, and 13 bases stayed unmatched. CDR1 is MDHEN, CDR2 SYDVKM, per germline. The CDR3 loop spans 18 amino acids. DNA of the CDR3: TGTGCCAGCAGAAACCCTCCCGGGACAGGGGGCGCGAACTATGGCTACACCTTC. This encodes CASRNPPGTGGANYGYTF.

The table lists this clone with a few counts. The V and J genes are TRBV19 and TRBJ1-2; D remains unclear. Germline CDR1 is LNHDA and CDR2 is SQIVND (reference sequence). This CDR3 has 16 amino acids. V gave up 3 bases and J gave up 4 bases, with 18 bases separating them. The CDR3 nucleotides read TGTGCCAGTAGTATTAAGTCGGGATCCAGAGGCTATGGCTACACCTTC. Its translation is CASSIKSGSRGYGYTF.